This T cell receptor beta chain was captured in a study of blood T cell repertoires in COVID-19. Participants had their cohort set by participant-reported clinical history. Measured with immunoSEQ multiplex PCR; TCRdb has only the in-frame clones, and not every one. This sample has about 260,000 clones, with 85% to 90% found just once. The receptor's source is a woman aged 30 to 39 with acute COVID-19. Sequences were obtained from PBMCs or T cells enriched from blood (not recorded which).

DNA for the CDR3: TGTGCCAGCAGTTTAACCCCACAGGGGGCCAACTATGGCTACACCTTC. Translated, it gives CASSLTPQGANYGYTF. This rearrangement joins TRBV28 to TRBJ1-2; 9 bases line up with TRBD1. The germline V gene encodes CDR1 MDHEN and CDR2 SYDVKM. The V segment lost 2 bases and the J segment 2 bases; nucleotides outside the gene matches: 6. This CDR3 comprises 16 residues.